One and the same sample provided the 28 T cell receptor beta chains below, sequenced in a study of T cells after yellow fever vaccination. In TCRdb, the 5' RACE reads were re-called with MiXCR into one record per CDR3 protein. The sample contains about 320,000 distinct CDR3 sequences, over 8.5% of which appear only once. The sequencing used CD4+ T cells sorted from PBMCs, collected 45 days after the yellow fever booster vaccination. These receptor sequences come from a man aged 18 to 29 who received the YFV17D yellow fever vaccine.

This clonotype was observed a single time. The chain recombines TRBV5-1 with TRBJ2-2, with 11 positions matching TRBD2. The germline V gene encodes CDR1 SGHRS and CDR2 YFSETQ. V dropped 0 bases and J dropped 0; count of bases not matched to a gene: 4. There are 18 residues in the CDR3. CDR3 nucleotides: TGCGCCAGCAGCTTGGCCCTAGCGGGGGGAACGAACACCGGGGAGCTGTTTTTT. Translation: CASSLALAGGTNTGELFF. Full variable domain (rest looked up from reference TRBV5-1 and TRBJ2-2): KAGVTQTPRYLIKTRGQQVTLSCSPISGHRSVSWYQQTPGQGLQFLFEYFSETQRNKGNFPGRFSGRQFSNSRSEMNVSTLELGDSALYLCASSLALAGGTNTGELFFGEGSRLTVL.

This clonotype was observed a few times. The J gene is TRBJ1-2, the V gene TRBV6-5; D remains unclear. This CDR3 has 14 amino acids. The V and J ends lost 6 bases and 3 bases respectively, with 14 bases between them. Germline CDR1 reads MNHEY; CDR2 reads SVGAGI. The CDR3 DNA is TGTGCCAGCAGCCCCCTCCAGGACGACTATGGCTACACCTTC. Translation gives CASSPLQDDYGYTF.

The chain is built from TRBV5-1 and TRBJ2-2; no firm D call. The CDR3 length is 16 residues. In germline, CDR1 is SGHRS, CDR2 YFSETQ. V was pared by 0 bases and J by 0 bases, with 9 bases between. The CDR3 region has the DNA TGCGCCAGCAGCTTGGGGCCCAGGACGAACACCGGGGAGCTGTTTTTT. Protein sequence: CASSLGPRTNTGELFF.

This clonotype was seen ten or more times. The chain recombines TRBV9 with TRBJ1-2, with D possibly TRBD1 on 6 matching bases. CDR3 length equals 15 residues. Trimming removed 5 bases at V and 4 bases at J, with 18 bases between. Looked up from germline, CDR1 is SGDLS and CDR2 is YYNGEE. The chain's CDR3 is CASSPLSADSYGYTF. The CDR3 DNA sequence: TGTGCCAGCAGTCCGCTTTCGGCGGACAGCTATGGCTACACCTTC. Looking up the rest from reference TRBV9 and TRBJ1-2 gives the full variable domain: DSGVTQTPKHLITATGQRVTLRCSPRSGDLSVYWYQQSLDQGLQFLIQYYNGEERAKGNILERFSAQQFPDLHSELNLSSLELGDSALYFCASSPLSADSYGYTFGSGTRLTVV.

The chain joins TRBV14 to TRBJ1-2; D may be TRBD1 (5 bases). This CDR3 is built from 13 residues. V lost 0 bases and J 7 bases, leaving 9 bases between the germline ends. The germline V gene has CDR1 SGHDN and CDR2 FVKESK. CDR3 region: CASSQDLGGGYTF. DNA of the CDR3: TGTGCCAGCAGCCAAGATTTGGGGGGTGGCTACACCTTC.

The CDR3 spells CASSYRRQPQHF. The CDR3 DNA is TGTGCCAGCAGTTACCGAAGACAGCCCCAGCATTTT. The chain recombines TRBV6-6 with TRBJ1-5, with D uncertain. The germline V gene has CDR1 MNHNY and CDR2 SVGAGI (reference sequence). The ends were cut back, 2 bases at V and 7 bases at J, with 6 bases in the middle. This CDR3 contains 12 residues.

This clonotype appeared a few times. The V gene is TRBV10-3, the J gene TRBJ2-3; 8 bases fit TRBD2. Per germline, CDR1 ENHRY and CDR2 SYGVKD. This CDR3 is built from 19 residues. V was clipped by 1 base and J by 0 bases; unmatched bases: 12. CDR3 sequence (DNA): TGTGCCATCAGTGAGTTCTTCTGGTTGGCTAGCGGGAGCACAGATACGCAGTATTTT. It specifies CAISEFFWLASGSTDTQYF.

This clonotype was detected only a few times. Sequence at one end of the junction differs from germline and may be a read error. The genes are TRBV20-1 and TRBJ1-1; 7 positions agree with TRBD1. The length of the CDR3 is 13 residues. CDR1 is DFQATT, CDR2 SNEGSKA, per germline (reference sequence). As DNA, the CDR3 is TGCAGTGCTGTGAGACAGGGACGGACTGACGCTTTCTTT. Translating it yields CSAVRQGRTDAFF.

This clonotype turned up a few times. The chain joins TRBV7-2 to TRBJ2-3; TRBD2 might be the D (5 bases). The CDR3 totals 15 residues. Germline V CDR1 and CDR2: SGHTA, FQGNSA. Between the trimmed V and J ends, which lost 5 bases and 3 bases, there was a span of 15 bases. For the CDR3, the DNA is TGTGCCAGCAGCCCCGTCGGGGTCTTGACAGATACGCAGTATTTT. Its protein is CASSPVGVLTDTQYF.

This sequence joins TRBV6-2 or TRBV6-3 and TRBJ2-1, with D unclear. Germline CDR1 is MNHEY and CDR2 is SVGEGT. This CDR3 has 15 amino acids. Deletions cut 0 bases from V and 5 bases from J, with 11 bases between. The CDR3 here is CASSYSGSANNEQFF. The CDR3 nucleotides read TGTGCCAGCAGTTACTCTGGTTCAGCAAACAATGAGCAGTTCTTC.

For this clonotype: The junction and the germline gene differ at one end; a read error may be behind it. The chain uses TRBV7-7 and TRBJ2-1, with 15 bases lining up with TRBD2. The CDR3 runs to 17 residues. CDR1 is SSHAT, CDR2 FNYEAQ, per germline (reference sequence). CDR3 DNA sequence: TGTGCTAGCAGCGCCCCAGGACTAGCGGGGGGGAGGGGTGAGCAGTTCTTC. Translated, it gives CASSAPGLAGGRGEQFF.

The rearrangement joins TRBV6-6 to TRBJ2-1; 8 nucleotides align to TRBD2. Germline V gives CDR1 MNHNY, CDR2 SVGAGI (reference sequence). CDR3 length equals 14 residues. The V and J ends lost 10 bases and 5 bases, in that order; junction bases with no gene match: 10. CDR3 bases: TGTGCCACCTCGGGACTAGTTTTCCACAATGAGCAGTTCTTC. This encodes CATSGLVFHNEQFF.

The J gene is TRBJ2-7, the V gene TRBV5-1, with 7 bases lining up with TRBD1. The CDR3 extends over 15 amino acids. Germline values: CDR1 SGHRS, CDR2 YFSETQ. J lost 2 bases, V lost 6 bases, and 11 bases had no gene match. CDR3 DNA: TGCGCCAGCAACCTCACAGGGGAACGAACCTACGAGCAGTACGTC. Its protein product is CASNLTGERTYEQYV.

The chain has TRBV28 and TRBJ2-1; D uncertain. The V end lost 0 bases, the J end lost 6 bases, and 15 bases lay between the germline ends. The CDR3 is 16 residues long. Germline V gives CDR1 MDHEN, CDR2 SYDVKM. This chain's CDR3 is CASSLWALVRGNEQFF. The DNA of the CDR3 is TGTGCCAGCAGTTTATGGGCTCTAGTTCGTGGCAATGAGCAGTTCTTC.

This clonotype was seen a few times. This rearrangement joins TRBV28 to TRBJ2-4, with a tentative D call TRBD1 (6 bases). The V and J ends lost 10 bases and 4 bases respectively, with 14 bases between them. The CDR3 has 13 amino acids. CDR1 and CDR2 (germline): MDHEN, SYDVKM. The CDR3 DNA is TGTGCCACCGTAGGGCAGGGGAAAAACATTCAGTACTTC. Protein product: CATVGQGKNIQYF. Using reference TRBV28 and TRBJ2-4 for the parts outside the CDR3, the full variable domain is DVKVTQSSRYLVKRTGEKVFLECVQDMDHENMFWYRQDPGLGLRLIYFSYDVKMKEKGDIPEGYSVSREKKERFSLILESASTNQTSMYLCATVGQGKNIQYFGAGTRLSVL.

This clonotype appeared a few times. This chain connects TRBV11-2 to TRBJ2-3, with 7 bases lining up with TRBD2. Germline-derived CDR1 and CDR2 are SGHAT and FQNNGV. V was clipped by 3 bases and J by 2 bases; unmatched bases: 14. The CDR3 has 18 amino acids. This CDR3 is CASSFNPPVAGVTDTQYF. The CDR3 nucleotides are TGTGCCAGCAGCTTCAACCCCCCGGTTGCGGGGGTCACAGATACGCAGTATTTT.

This clonotype came up a few times. CDR3 amino acids: CASSYRVRGQPQHF. The DNA of the CDR3 is TGTGCCAGCAGTTATAGGGTAAGGGGTCAGCCCCAGCATTTT. The V call is TRBV12-3 or TRBV12-4, the J call TRBJ1-5, with D possibly matching TRBD1 (5 bases). This CDR3 has 14 residues. Trimming stripped 4 bases from V and 6 bases from J, with 13 bases between.

At least ten counts were recorded for this clonotype. This sequence joins TRBV5-1 and TRBJ2-2, with 8 nucleotides matching TRBD2. The CDR3 has 16 amino acids. The trim removed 0 bases at V and 5 bases at J, leaving 6 bases unmatched. CDR1 SGHRS and CDR2 YFSETQ come from the germline V gene. CDR3 bases: TGCGCCAGCAGCTTGGATACGGGGGGGCGAACCGGGGAGCTGTTTTTT. This translates into CASSLDTGGRTGELFF. The variable domain in full, with the rest retrieved from reference TRBV5-1 and TRBJ2-2, is KAGVTQTPRYLIKTRGQQVTLSCSPISGHRSVSWYQQTPGQGLQFLFEYFSETQRNKGNFPGRFSGRQFSNSRSEMNVSTLELGDSALYLCASSLDTGGRTGELFFGEGSRLTVL.

This CDR3 is CASSYSISADSGNTIYF. CDR3 nucleotide sequence: TGTGCCAGCAGTTACTCGATATCCGCAGACTCTGGAAACACCATATATTTT. This chain joins TRBV6-5 and TRBJ1-3; D ambiguous. Trimming left V 0 bases short and J 0 bases short, with 12 bases between. This CDR3 is 17 amino acids long. Germline CDR1 reads MNHEY; CDR2 reads SVGAGI.

The chain employs TRBV6-2 or TRBV6-3 and TRBJ1-2, with D tentatively TRBD1 (6 bases). The germline V gene encodes CDR1 MNHEY and CDR2 SVGEGT. V was cut by 6 bases and J by 8 bases, with 13 bases left in between. CDR3 size: 12 residues. CDR3 in DNA: TGTGCCAGCAGACCCCGGACAGAGGGCTACACCTTC. It encodes CASRPRTEGYTF.

This clonotype was recorded a few times. The genes are TRBV18 and TRBJ1-5; 8 nucleotides line up with TRBD1. This CDR3 spans 17 amino acids. V lost 6 bases, J lost 6 bases, and 16 bases stayed unmatched. Germline CDR1 and CDR2: KGHSH and LQKENI. Here the CDR3 DNA reads TGTGCCAGCTCCGGAGTAGCACGCTCAGGGGGCCCTCAGCCCCAGCATTTT. Its protein is CASSGVARSGGPQPQHF.

V and J are TRBV5-1 and TRBJ1-1; tentative D call: TRBD1 (5 bases). V lost 0 bases and J lost 4, with 10 bases in between. Germline V lookup: CDR1 SGHRS, CDR2 YFSETQ. This CDR3 spans 14 amino acids. CDR3 loop: CASSLEGTITEAFF. The DNA of the CDR3 is TGCGCCAGCAGCTTGGAGGGGACGATCACTGAAGCTTTCTTT.

The chain combines TRBV6-5 with TRBJ1-2, with TRBD1 matching over 7 bases. This CDR3 spans 14 amino acids. Germline lookup yields CDR1 MNHEY and CDR2 SVGAGI. J was trimmed by 4 bases and V by 5 bases; bases with no gene match: 7. The CDR3 region has the DNA TGTGCCAGCAGTGGCCGGGACAGCCGCTATGGCTACACCTTC. This translates into CASSGRDSRYGYTF.

This clonotype has at least ten counts. The V gene is TRBV4-3, the J gene TRBJ1-4; D gene ambiguous. From germline, CDR1 is LGHNA and CDR2 YSLEER. The CDR3 covers 12 residues. Trimming removed 8 bases from V and 8 bases from J, with 12 bases in between. CDR3 DNA sequence: TGCGCCAGCGGACCGGGGAGAGAAAAACTGTTTTTT. Translated, it gives CASGPGREKLFF.

This clonotype was seen a handful of times. CDR3 bases: TGTGCCAGCAGCTTGGATTTGAGCTACTTCCCCCCTAACACCGGGGAGCTGTTTTTT. Translating gives CASSLDLSYFPPNTGELFF. J is TRBJ2-2 and V is TRBV5-5; D unclear. The length of the CDR3 is 19 residues. Germline values: CDR1 SGHKS, CDR2 YYEKEE (reference sequence). Trimming removed 0 bases from V and 2 bases from J, with 20 bases in between.

This clonotype was counted only a few times. This chain uses TRBV12-3 or TRBV12-4 with TRBJ1-2; D is undetermined. The CDR3 has 13 residues. V was clipped by 4 bases and J by 7 bases, with 13 bases between them. The CDR3 bases are TGTGCCAGCAGTTCAGCGGGAGTTTCTGGCTACACCTTC. This encodes CASSSAGVSGYTF.

This clonotype was detected a few times. The chain carries TRBV20-1 and TRBJ2-5; 10 bases fit TRBD2. The V gene's germline CDR1 is DFQATT and CDR2 SNEGSKA (reference sequence). The CDR3 has 12 residues. The CDR3 sequence is CRAGTSDETQYF. The CDR3 DNA reads TGCAGGGCCGGGACTAGCGACGAGACCCAGTACTTC.

This clonotype was counted many times. The chain links TRBV5-1 to TRBJ2-1; D is unclear. The CDR3 consists of 15 residues. Trimming cost V 0 bases and J 9 bases, with 16 bases left between them. Per germline, CDR1 SGHRS and CDR2 YFSETQ. The CDR3 sequence: CASSLGVGLVGEQFF. The DNA of the CDR3 is TGCGCCAGCAGCTTGGGTGTAGGCCTCGTTGGTGAGCAGTTCTTC.